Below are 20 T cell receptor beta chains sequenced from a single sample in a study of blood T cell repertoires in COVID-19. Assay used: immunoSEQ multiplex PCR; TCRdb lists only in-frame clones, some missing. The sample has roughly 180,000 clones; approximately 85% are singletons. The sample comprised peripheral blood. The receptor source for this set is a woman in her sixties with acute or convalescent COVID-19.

This chain's CDR3 is CASSLGQGLATQYF. DNA of the CDR3: TGCGCCAGCAGCTTGGGACAGGGCCTCGCTACGCAGTATTTT. V usage is TRBV5-1 and J usage is TRBJ2-3, with 7 bases aligning to TRBD1. The CDR3 runs 14 residues. Germline V gives CDR1 SGHRS, CDR2 YFSETQ. Losses at the gene ends were 0 bases for V and 8 bases for J; bases not matched to a gene: 6.

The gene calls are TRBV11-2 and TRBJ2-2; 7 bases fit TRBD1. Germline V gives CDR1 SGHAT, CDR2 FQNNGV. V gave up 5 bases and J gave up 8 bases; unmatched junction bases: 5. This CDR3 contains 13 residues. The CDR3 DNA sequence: TGTGCCAGCAGCCAAGACAGGGCTGGGGAGCTGTTTTTT. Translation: CASSQDRAGELFF.

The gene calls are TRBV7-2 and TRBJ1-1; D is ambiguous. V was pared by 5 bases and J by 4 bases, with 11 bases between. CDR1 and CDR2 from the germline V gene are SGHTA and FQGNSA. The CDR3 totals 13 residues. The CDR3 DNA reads TGTGCCAGCAGCCTAAAAGCTGGCACTGAAGCTTTCTTT. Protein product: CASSLKAGTEAFF. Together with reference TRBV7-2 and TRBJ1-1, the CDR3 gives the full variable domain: GAGVSQSPSNKVTEKGKDVELRCDPISGHTALYWYRQSLGQGLEFLIYFQGNSAPDKSGLPSDRFSAERTGGSVSTLTIQRTQQEDSAVYLCASSLKAGTEAFFGQGTRLTVV.

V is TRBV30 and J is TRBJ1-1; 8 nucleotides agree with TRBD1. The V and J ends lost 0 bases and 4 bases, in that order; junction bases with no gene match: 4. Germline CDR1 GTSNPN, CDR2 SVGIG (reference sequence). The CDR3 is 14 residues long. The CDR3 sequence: CAWSVKDRVTEAFF. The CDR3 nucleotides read TGTGCCTGGAGTGTAAAGGACAGGGTCACTGAAGCTTTCTTT.

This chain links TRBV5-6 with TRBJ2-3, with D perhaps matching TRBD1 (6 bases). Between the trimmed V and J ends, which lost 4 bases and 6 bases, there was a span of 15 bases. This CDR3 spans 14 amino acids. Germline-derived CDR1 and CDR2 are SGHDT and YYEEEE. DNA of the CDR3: TGTGCCAGCAGCAAGGACAGCGTGCCTGATACGCAGTATTTT. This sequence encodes CASSKDSVPDTQYF.

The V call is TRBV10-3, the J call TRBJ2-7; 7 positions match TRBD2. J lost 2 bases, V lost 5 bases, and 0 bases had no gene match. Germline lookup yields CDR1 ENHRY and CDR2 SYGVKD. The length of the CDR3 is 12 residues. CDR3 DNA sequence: TGTGCCATCAGTAGCGGGACCTACGAGCAGTACGTC. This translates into CAISSGTYEQYV.

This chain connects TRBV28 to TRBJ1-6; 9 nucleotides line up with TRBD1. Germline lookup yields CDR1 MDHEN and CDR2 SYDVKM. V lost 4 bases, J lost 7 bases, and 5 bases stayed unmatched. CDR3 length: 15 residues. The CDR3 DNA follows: TGTGCCAGCAGTTGGGACAGGGACGCGAATTCACCCCTCCACTTT. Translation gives CASSWDRDANSPLHF.

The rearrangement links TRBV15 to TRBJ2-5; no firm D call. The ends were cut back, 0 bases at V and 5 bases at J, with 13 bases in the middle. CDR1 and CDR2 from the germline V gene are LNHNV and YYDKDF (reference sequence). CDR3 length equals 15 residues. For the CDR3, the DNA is TGTGCCACCAGCAGAGATGACCCACTCGGGGAGACCCAGTACTTC. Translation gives CATSRDDPLGETQYF.

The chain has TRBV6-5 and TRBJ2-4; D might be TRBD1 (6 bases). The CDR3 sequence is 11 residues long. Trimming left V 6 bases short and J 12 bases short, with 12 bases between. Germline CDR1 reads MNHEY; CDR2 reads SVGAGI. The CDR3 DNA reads TGTGCCAGCAGCTCCGGGACAACTCAGTACTTC. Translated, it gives CASSSGTTQYF.

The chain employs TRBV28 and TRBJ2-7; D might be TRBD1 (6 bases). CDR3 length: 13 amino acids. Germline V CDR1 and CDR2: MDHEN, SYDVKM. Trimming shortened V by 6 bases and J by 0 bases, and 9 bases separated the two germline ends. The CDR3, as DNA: TGTGCCAGCAGACTGACAGGCTCCTACGAGCAGTACTTC. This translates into CASRLTGSYEQYF.

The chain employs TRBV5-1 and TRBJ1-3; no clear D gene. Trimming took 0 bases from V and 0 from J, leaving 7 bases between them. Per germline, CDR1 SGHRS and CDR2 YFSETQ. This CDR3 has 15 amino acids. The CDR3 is CASSLAGYSGNTIYF. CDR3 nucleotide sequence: TGCGCCAGCAGCTTGGCCGGGTACTCTGGAAACACCATATATTTT. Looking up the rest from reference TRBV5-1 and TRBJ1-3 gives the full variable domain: KAGVTQTPRYLIKTRGQQVTLSCSPISGHRSVSWYQQTPGQGLQFLFEYFSETQRNKGNFPGRFSGRQFSNSRSEMNVSTLELGDSALYLCASSLAGYSGNTIYFGEGSWLTVV.

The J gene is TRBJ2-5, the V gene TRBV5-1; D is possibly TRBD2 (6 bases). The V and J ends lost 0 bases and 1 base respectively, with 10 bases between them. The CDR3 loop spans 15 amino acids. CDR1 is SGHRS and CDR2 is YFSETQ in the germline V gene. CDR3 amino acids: CASSLGGIGQETQYF. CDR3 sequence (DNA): TGCGCCAGCAGCTTGGGCGGGATCGGCCAAGAGACCCAGTACTTC.

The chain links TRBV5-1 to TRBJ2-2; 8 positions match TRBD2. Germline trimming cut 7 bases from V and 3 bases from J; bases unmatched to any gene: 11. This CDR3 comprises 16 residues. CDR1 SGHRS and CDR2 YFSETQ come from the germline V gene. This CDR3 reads CASEFGLARDTGELFF. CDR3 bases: TGCGCCAGCGAATTTGGACTAGCCCGAGACACCGGGGAGCTGTTTTTT. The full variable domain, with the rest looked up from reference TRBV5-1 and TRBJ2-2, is KAGVTQTPRYLIKTRGQQVTLSCSPISGHRSVSWYQQTPGQGLQFLFEYFSETQRNKGNFPGRFSGRQFSNSRSEMNVSTLELGDSALYLCASEFGLARDTGELFFGEGSRLTVL.

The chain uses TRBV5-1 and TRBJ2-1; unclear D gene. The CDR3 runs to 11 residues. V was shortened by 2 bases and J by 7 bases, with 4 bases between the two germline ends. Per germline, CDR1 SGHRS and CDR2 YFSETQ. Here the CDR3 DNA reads TGCGCCAGCAGCTTTGCGAATGAGCAGTTCTTC. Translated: CASSFANEQFF.

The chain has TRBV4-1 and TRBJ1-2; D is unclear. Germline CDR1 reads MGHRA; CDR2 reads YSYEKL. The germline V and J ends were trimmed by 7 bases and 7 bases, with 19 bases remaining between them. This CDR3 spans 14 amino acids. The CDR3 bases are TGCGCCAGCAAGCTGAGGGAATACGATCTTGGCTACACCTTC. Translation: CASKLREYDLGYTF.

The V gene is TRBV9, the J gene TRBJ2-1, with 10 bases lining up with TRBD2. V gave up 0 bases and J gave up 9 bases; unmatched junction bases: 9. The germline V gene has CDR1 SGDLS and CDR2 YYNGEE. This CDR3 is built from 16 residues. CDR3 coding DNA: TGTGCCAGCAGCGTAGTATTAGCGGGAGGCTCAGGTGAGCAGTTCTTC. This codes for CASSVVLAGGSGEQFF.

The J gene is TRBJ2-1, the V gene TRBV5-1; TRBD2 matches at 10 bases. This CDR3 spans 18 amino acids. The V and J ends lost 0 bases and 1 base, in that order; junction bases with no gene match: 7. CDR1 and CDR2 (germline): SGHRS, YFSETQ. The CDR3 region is CASSLASGRAGSYNEQFF. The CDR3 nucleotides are TGCGCCAGCAGCTTGGCGAGCGGGAGGGCCGGGTCCTACAATGAGCAGTTCTTC.

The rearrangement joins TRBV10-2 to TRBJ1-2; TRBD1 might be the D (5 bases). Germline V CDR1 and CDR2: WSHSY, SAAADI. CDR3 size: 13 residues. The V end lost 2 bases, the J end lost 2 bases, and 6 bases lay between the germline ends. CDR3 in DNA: TGCGCCAGCAGTGAGGACAGAAACTATGGCTACACCTTC. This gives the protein CASSEDRNYGYTF.

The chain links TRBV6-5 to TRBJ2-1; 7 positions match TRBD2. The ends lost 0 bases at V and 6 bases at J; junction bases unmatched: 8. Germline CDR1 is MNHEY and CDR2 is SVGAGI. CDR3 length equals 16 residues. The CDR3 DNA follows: TGTGCCAGCAGTTACTCGGGGGGAGGGCCGTTCAATGAGCAGTTCTTC. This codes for CASSYSGGGPFNEQFF.

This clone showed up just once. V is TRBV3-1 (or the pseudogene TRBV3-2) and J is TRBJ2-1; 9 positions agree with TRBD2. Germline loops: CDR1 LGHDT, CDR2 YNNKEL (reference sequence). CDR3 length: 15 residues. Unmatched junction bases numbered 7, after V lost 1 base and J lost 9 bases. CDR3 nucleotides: TGTGCCAGCAGCCAAGTGCTAGGACTAGCGACTGAGCAGTTCTTC. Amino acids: CASSQVLGLATEQFF.